This T cell receptor (beta chain) was observed in a study of immune evolution from preneoplasia to lung adenocarcinoma (dated by TCRdb to the early 2020s). A note on the overall study: HLA loss of heterozygosity was observed in approximately 7%, 15% and 30% of AIS, MIA and ADC lesions, respectively, and was not observed in any AAH lesions. According to the study, fewer than 130 samples went through TCR sequencing. Resected precursor lesions (AAH, AIS, MIA) and invasive adenocarcinomas were compared against paired morphologically normal lung tissue. The sample size depended on which specimens were available, not on a prior power calculation. The study combined immune gene expression, TCR sequencing and multiplex immunofluorescence to profile immune contexture across lung adenocarcinoma precursors and invasive adenocarcinoma. POLYSOLVER was used to infer Class I HLA alleles from exome data, and LOHHLA was used to detect allele-specific HLA loss. The overall cohort comprised 45 to 65 patients with pulmonary nodules who underwent surgical resection. Whole exome sequencing and methylation data from the same cohort of nodules were integrated with the immune data. TCR sequencing data were obtained from approximately 56 patients. The full study reports these points: Normal lung showed the highest clonality, whereas later-stage lesions appeared to have higher T cell density and diversity but lower clonality. The findings rested on association rather than direct causation, and larger cohorts with long-term follow-up and longitudinal biopsies were considered necessary. Normal lung had the highest top T cell clone frequencies, and these frequencies appeared to fall progressively from AAH through AIS, MIA and invasive adenocarcinoma. The highest T cell clonality was observed in KRAS-mutant nodules compared with EGFR-mutant or double wild-type lesions. Because all patients came from Japan and China, whether the findings apply to Western populations was uncertain.

TCR beta CDR3 regions were sequenced from DNA using the immunoSEQ hsTCRbeta Kit. Per the authors' processing: TCR sequencing data were analysed with the ImmunoSEQ Analyzer. T cell clonality was defined as 1 minus Pielou's evenness, as computed on productive rearrangements. T cell diversity was measured with the inverse Simpson index on productive templates. T cell density was defined as TCR beta template counts normalized to usable DNA, with usable DNA estimated by amplifying and sequencing housekeeping genes. TCR metrics were compared across histologic stages using two-sided Kruskal-Wallis tests. This immuneACCESS table, as held by TCRdb, lists in-frame sequences with V and J called but not all clones. Of the missing ones, under half trace to an unresolved V gene in checked studies; the others have no known cause. D and trimming were read from the DNA, whereas the V and J calls and clone size are those reported in that table. Across this sample there are roughly 10,000 clones, with around 90% seen only once. The ten largest clonotypes hold 2.9% of the sample.

Resection was performed on patients in Japan or China between the mid-2010s and the late 2010s. Two lung cancer pathologists independently confirmed the histologic diagnosis of each case on H&E slides. Premalignant or tumor cells were enriched for nucleic acid extraction by macro-dissection performed after pathologic assessment. DNA was isolated from FFPE tissue using the AllPrep DNA/RNA FFPE Kit. V gives up 8 bases and J gives up 0 bases, and the segment between their germline ends measures 8 bases. The germline V gene yields MNHNS for CDR1 and SASEGT for CDR2. The CDR3 goes from the cysteine to the phenylalanine over 13 residues. Solely the CDR3 DNA is kept, with 39 bases framed from the first base. This clone was observed once. Its target antigen remains unknown. No base quality information exists; no much larger clone differs at one position.

Recombination linked TRBV6-1 to TRBJ1-3; no D gene call is confident. This clonotype was obtained from a person aged 65-85 years with invasive lung adenocarcinoma. Some clones in this sample may be carry-over from other donors' samples. Sequenced sample: FFPE invasive lung adenocarcinoma tissue. Interpreted using the paper, the cell subset or site label stands for: frankly invasive lung adenocarcinoma (ADC). Here the CDR3 is given as CASGRGSGNTIYF. The DNA reads as follows: TGTGCCAGCGGCCGAGGCTCTGGAAACACCATATATTTT.